The clone carrying this TCR beta chain appeared many times. Patients aged 18 to 65 had newly diagnosed hyperthyroidism of under 2 months' duration. With 5 bases removed from V and 3 bases from J, the gap between germline ends came to 14 bases. CDR3 length equals 14 residues. Germline V gives CDR1 MDHEN, CDR2 SYDVKM. The sample comes from a study of T cells in Graves' hyperthyroidism and ophthalmopathy. Amplification targeted TCR beta CDR3 regions from RNA transcripts. A set of HTBI primers served as the primers for a first-round RT-PCR of the TCR CDR3. TCRdb reprocessed the multiplex PCR reads with MiXCR, giving one entry per CDR3 protein. The repertoire holds some 350,000 distinct CDR3 sequences, with about a sixth as singletons.

The TCR originated in a woman aged 18-29 years with Graves' hyperthyroidism that later progressed to Graves' ophthalmopathy. V and J are TRBV28 and TRBJ2-7, with a weak D call TRBD1 (5 bases). Sequencing was carried out using blood. The chain's CDR3 is CASSGQPGRYEQYF. Here the CDR3 DNA reads TGTGCCAGCAGTGGACAACCGGGCCGCTACGAGCAGTACTTC.